Listed below are T cell receptor beta chains from one sample, sequenced in a study of CD8+CD57+ T cells in acquired aplastic anemia. Using its own MiXCR run on the reads, TCRdb lists one record per CDR3 protein. The table records about 270,000 distinct CDR3 sequences, around 60% of them present only once. Sequences were obtained from sorted CD4+, CD8+, or CD8+CD57+ T cells (not recorded which) from PBMCs. All receptors come from a human donor with severe aplastic anemia or a healthy control (not recorded which). Both conserved end residues are part of each CDR3. Fields, in order: D gene, V gene, clone size, J gene, CDR3 protein, CDR3 DNA. A D gene is named only where the DNA matches it firmly. A row's size may be missing; if present it is once, few, many or a size class.

TRBD1	TRBV12-3/TRBV12-4	few	TRBJ2-5	CASSDWDRTQETQYF	TGTGCCAGCAGCGATTGGGACAGGACTCAAGAGACCCAGTACTTC
TRBD2	TRBV5-1	many	TRBJ2-2	CASSFGAGVTTGELFF	TGCGCCAGCAGCTTCGGAGCGGGGGTCACCACCGGGGAGCTGTTTTTT
TRBD2	TRBV20-1	once	TRBJ2-5	CSARGIAGDQETQYF	TGCAGTGCTAGGGGGATAGCGGGGGACCAAGAGACCCAGTACTTC
NA	TRBV3-1	many	TRBJ2-7	CASSQGGPYEQYF	TGTGCCAGCAGCCAAGGGGGTCCCTACGAGCAGTACTTC
NA	TRBV5-8	many	TRBJ1-3	CASSLFRTGNTIYF	TGTGCCAGCAGCTTGTTCCGAACTGGAAACACCATATATTTT
NA	TRBV6-5	many	TRBJ1-1	CASSYLAANTEAFF	TGTGCCAGCAGTTACCTGGCAGCGAACACTGAAGCTTTCTTT
TRBD1	TRBV20-1	NA	TRBJ1-5	CSARRGTGDDQPQHF	TGCAGTGCTAGGAGGGGGACAGGGGACGATCAGCCCCAGCATTTT
TRBD1	TRBV9	many	TRBJ1-1	CASSAETGGSEAFF	TGTGCCAGCAGCGCGGAGACAGGGGGCTCTGAAGCTTTCTTT
TRBD2	TRBV5-1	many	TRBJ2-6	CASSLGVTSGGRFGANVLTF	TGCGCCAGCAGCTTGGGGGTTACTAGCGGGGGCAGGTTTGGGGCCAACGTCCTGACTTTC
TRBD1	TRBV5-1	NA	TRBJ2-2	CASRRGQNAGELFF	TGCGCCAGCAGGAGGGGACAGAACGCCGGGGAGCTGTTTTTT
NA	TRBV30	NA	TRBJ1-1	CAWRVGNTEAFF	TGTGCCTGGAGGGTTGGGAACACTGAAGCTTTCTTT
TRBD1	TRBV10-3	NA	TRBJ2-7	CAIPDRESYEQYF	TGTGCCATCCCGGACAGGGAGTCCTACGAGCAGTACTTC
NA	TRBV7-3	NA	TRBJ1-2	CASSQAAGIDYTF	TGTGCCAGCAGCCAGGCGGCAGGGATTGATTACACCTTC
NA	TRBV2	many	TRBJ1-1	CASTVMNTEAFF	TGTGCCAGCACAGTCATGAACACTGAAGCTTTCTTT
NA	TRBV29-1	NA	TRBJ2-3	CSYSAGRRTDTQYF	TGCAGCTATTCGGCGGGACGACGGACAGATACGCAGTATTTT
NA	TRBV7-8	many	TRBJ1-1	CASSLAGIGSEAFF	TGTGCCAGCAGCTTAGCTGGAATCGGGTCTGAAGCTTTCTTT
NA	TRBV7-7	NA	TRBJ1-1	CASSPEAVGTEAFF	TGTGCCAGCAGCCCCGAGGCAGTGGGCACTGAAGCTTTCTTT
NA	TRBV7-9	NA	TRBJ1-6	CASSLSNNSPLHF	TGTGCCAGCAGCTTATCTAATAATTCACCCCTCCACTTT
TRBD2	TRBV9	many	TRBJ2-3	CASSVSSLGGGSTDTQYF	TGTGCCAGCAGCGTCTCCTCACTGGGGGGGGGGAGCACAGATACGCAGTATTTT
TRBD1	TRBV7-9	NA	TRBJ1-1	CASSQGQLNTEAFF	TGTGCCAGCAGCCAGGGACAGCTGAACACTGAAGCTTTCTTT
TRBD2	TRBV19	many	TRBJ2-2	CASTRLAGGGELFF	TGTGCCAGTACTCGACTAGCGGGGGGCGGGGAGCTGTTTTTT
NA	TRBV7-8	NA	TRBJ2-7	CASSPSSSLSYEQYF	TGTGCCAGCAGCCCCTCTTCCTCTCTCTCCTACGAGCAGTACTTC
NA	TRBV20-1	many	TRBJ1-6	CSARETAGRRHNNSPLHF	TGCAGTGCTAGAGAAACTGCGGGACGCCGGCATAATAATTCACCCCTCCACTTT
NA	TRBV9	NA	TRBJ2-1	CASSVVALGEQFF	TGTGCCAGCAGCGTAGTAGCATTGGGTGAGCAGTTCTTC
TRBD2	TRBV7-9	once	TRBJ2-7	CASSRGVPPGSYEQYF	TGTGCCAGCAGCCGGGGGGTCCCACCAGGTTCCTACGAGCAGTACTTC
NA	TRBV2	NA	TRBJ2-7	CASHGAGHEQYF	TGTGCCAGCCATGGGGCGGGGCACGAGCAGTACTTC
NA	TRBV10-3	NA	TRBJ1-3	CAISDTGNTIYF	TGTGCCATCAGTGATACCGGAAACACCATATATTTT
NA	TRBV20-1	many	TRBJ1-3	CSAREQGRTGSGNTIYF	TGCAGTGCTAGAGAACAGGGACGGACGGGCTCTGGAAACACCATATATTTT
NA	TRBV5-1	many	TRBJ1-2	CASSFVEGPNYGYTF	TGCGCCAGCAGCTTTGTGGAGGGCCCTAACTATGGCTACACCTTC
TRBD1	TRBV20-1	NA	TRBJ2-3	CSARPAQGANTQYF	TGCAGTGCTAGACCGGCGCAGGGGGCGAATACGCAGTATTTT
NA	TRBV7-2	NA	TRBJ2-5	CASTREQGRTQYF	TGTGCCAGCACCCGAGAACAGGGTCGGACCCAGTACTTC
NA	TRBV6-2/TRBV6-3	many	TRBJ2-2	CASSYNGGTNTGELFF	TGTGCCAGCAGTTACAACGGGGGTACGAACACCGGGGAGCTGTTTTTT
NA	TRBV24-1	NA	TRBJ2-5	CATSDPSLGTQYF	TGTGCCACCAGTGATCCCTCCCTCGGGACCCAGTACTTC
NA	TRBV30	many	TRBJ2-7	CAWKEMGGGEQYF	TGTGCCTGGAAGGAGATGGGAGGAGGCGAGCAGTACTTC
TRBD2	TRBV12-3/TRBV12-4	NA	TRBJ2-2	CASSRNVGGGERFF	TGTGCCAGCAGCCGCAACGTGGGGGGGGGTGAGCGGTTTTTT
TRBD1	TRBV7-3	few	TRBJ2-7	CASSSRQGLVDEQYF	TGTGCCAGCAGCTCACGACAGGGTCTTGTCGACGAGCAGTACTTC
NA	TRBV27	few	TRBJ1-2	CASRLQGYGYTF	TGTGCCAGCAGACTTCAGGGGTATGGCTACACCTTC
TRBD1	TRBV10-1	NA	TRBJ1-1	CASSLQGQGRLEAFF	TGCGCCAGCAGCTTACAAGGACAGGGACGACTGGAAGCTTTCTTT
NA	TRBV10-3	few	TRBJ1-1	CAISESRGRTNTEAFF	TGTGCCATCAGTGAGTCGAGAGGCCGGACGAACACTGAAGCTTTCTTT
NA	TRBV7-6	NA	TRBJ2-7	CASSLALPPYEQYF	TGTGCCAGCAGCTTGGCCCTACCCCCCTACGAGCAGTACTTC
TRBD1	TRBV28	few	TRBJ1-2	CASSLDRVGYGYTF	TGTGCCAGCAGTTTGGACAGGGTGGGCTATGGCTACACCTTC
NA	TRBV7-2	NA	TRBJ1-1	CASSLPAVRGDEGTEAFF	TGTGCCAGCAGCTTACCCGCTGTTAGGGGGGATGAGGGCACTGAAGCTTTCTTT
NA	TRBV7-8	many	TRBJ1-5	CASSLAVQGDQPQHF	TGTGCCAGCAGCTTAGCGGTACAGGGAGATCAGCCCCAGCATTTT
NA	TRBV20-1	NA	TRBJ1-1	CSARDPDSEAFF	TGCAGTGCTAGAGATCCGGACAGTGAAGCTTTCTTT
NA	TRBV6-2/TRBV6-3	NA	TRBJ2-7	CASSYTTDRSQYF	TGTGCCAGCAGTTACACAACAGACAGATCGCAGTACTTC
TRBD1	TRBV24-1	NA	TRBJ2-1	CATSEADRGNEQFF	TGTGCCACCAGTGAAGCAGACAGGGGTAATGAGCAGTTCTTC
NA	TRBV20-1	NA	TRBJ1-1	CSARSSTFGAFF	TGCAGTGCTAGGTCCAGTACCTTCGGAGCTTTCTTT
TRBD2	TRBV2	NA	TRBJ2-7	CASSILGGEQYF	TGTGCCAGCAGTATCCTGGGGGGGGAGCAGTACTTC
NA	TRBV10-1	NA	TRBJ1-1	CASSESNRVGTNAFF	TGCGCCAGCAGTGAGTCGAACCGGGTAGGAACGAACGCTTTCTTT
NA	TRBV20-1	NA	TRBJ1-5	CSARDGRNQPQHF	TGCAGTGCTAGGGATGGGCGGAATCAGCCCCAGCATTTT
TRBD1	TRBV19	few	TRBJ1-1	CASRTGGLAFF	TGTGCCTCGCGGACAGGGGGCTTAGCTTTCTTT
TRBD2	TRBV5-1	many	TRBJ2-3	CASSLTGTSSSAQYF	TGCGCCAGCAGCTTGACCGGGACTAGTTCCTCTGCGCAGTATTTT
NA	TRBV7-3	many	TRBJ1-1	CASSLQGPTEAFF	TGTGCCAGCAGCTTACAGGGACCCACTGAAGCTTTCTTT
NA	TRBV6-6	many	TRBJ1-1	CASTLRRSNTEAFF	TGTGCCAGCACCCTCAGGAGATCGAACACTGAAGCTTTCTTT
NA	TRBV9	NA	TRBJ1-3	CASSVGSGVGNTIYF	TGTGCCAGCAGCGTAGGATCAGGGGTAGGGAACACCATATATTTT
NA	TRBV2	NA	TRBJ1-5	CASSALSNQPQHF	TGTGCCAGCAGTGCCCTTAGCAATCAGCCCCAGCATTTT
NA	TRBV9	many	TRBJ1-2	CASSQQIYGYTF	TGTGCCAGCAGCCAACAGATCTATGGCTACACCTTC
NA	TRBV18	NA	TRBJ1-2	CASSPRLAERTNYGYTF	TGTGCCAGCTCACCAAGGCTGGCAGAGCGTACTAACTATGGCTACACCTTC
TRBD1	TRBV20-1	NA	TRBJ2-7	CSAGTGHSYEQYF	TGCAGTGCCGGGACAGGCCACTCCTACGAGCAGTACTTC